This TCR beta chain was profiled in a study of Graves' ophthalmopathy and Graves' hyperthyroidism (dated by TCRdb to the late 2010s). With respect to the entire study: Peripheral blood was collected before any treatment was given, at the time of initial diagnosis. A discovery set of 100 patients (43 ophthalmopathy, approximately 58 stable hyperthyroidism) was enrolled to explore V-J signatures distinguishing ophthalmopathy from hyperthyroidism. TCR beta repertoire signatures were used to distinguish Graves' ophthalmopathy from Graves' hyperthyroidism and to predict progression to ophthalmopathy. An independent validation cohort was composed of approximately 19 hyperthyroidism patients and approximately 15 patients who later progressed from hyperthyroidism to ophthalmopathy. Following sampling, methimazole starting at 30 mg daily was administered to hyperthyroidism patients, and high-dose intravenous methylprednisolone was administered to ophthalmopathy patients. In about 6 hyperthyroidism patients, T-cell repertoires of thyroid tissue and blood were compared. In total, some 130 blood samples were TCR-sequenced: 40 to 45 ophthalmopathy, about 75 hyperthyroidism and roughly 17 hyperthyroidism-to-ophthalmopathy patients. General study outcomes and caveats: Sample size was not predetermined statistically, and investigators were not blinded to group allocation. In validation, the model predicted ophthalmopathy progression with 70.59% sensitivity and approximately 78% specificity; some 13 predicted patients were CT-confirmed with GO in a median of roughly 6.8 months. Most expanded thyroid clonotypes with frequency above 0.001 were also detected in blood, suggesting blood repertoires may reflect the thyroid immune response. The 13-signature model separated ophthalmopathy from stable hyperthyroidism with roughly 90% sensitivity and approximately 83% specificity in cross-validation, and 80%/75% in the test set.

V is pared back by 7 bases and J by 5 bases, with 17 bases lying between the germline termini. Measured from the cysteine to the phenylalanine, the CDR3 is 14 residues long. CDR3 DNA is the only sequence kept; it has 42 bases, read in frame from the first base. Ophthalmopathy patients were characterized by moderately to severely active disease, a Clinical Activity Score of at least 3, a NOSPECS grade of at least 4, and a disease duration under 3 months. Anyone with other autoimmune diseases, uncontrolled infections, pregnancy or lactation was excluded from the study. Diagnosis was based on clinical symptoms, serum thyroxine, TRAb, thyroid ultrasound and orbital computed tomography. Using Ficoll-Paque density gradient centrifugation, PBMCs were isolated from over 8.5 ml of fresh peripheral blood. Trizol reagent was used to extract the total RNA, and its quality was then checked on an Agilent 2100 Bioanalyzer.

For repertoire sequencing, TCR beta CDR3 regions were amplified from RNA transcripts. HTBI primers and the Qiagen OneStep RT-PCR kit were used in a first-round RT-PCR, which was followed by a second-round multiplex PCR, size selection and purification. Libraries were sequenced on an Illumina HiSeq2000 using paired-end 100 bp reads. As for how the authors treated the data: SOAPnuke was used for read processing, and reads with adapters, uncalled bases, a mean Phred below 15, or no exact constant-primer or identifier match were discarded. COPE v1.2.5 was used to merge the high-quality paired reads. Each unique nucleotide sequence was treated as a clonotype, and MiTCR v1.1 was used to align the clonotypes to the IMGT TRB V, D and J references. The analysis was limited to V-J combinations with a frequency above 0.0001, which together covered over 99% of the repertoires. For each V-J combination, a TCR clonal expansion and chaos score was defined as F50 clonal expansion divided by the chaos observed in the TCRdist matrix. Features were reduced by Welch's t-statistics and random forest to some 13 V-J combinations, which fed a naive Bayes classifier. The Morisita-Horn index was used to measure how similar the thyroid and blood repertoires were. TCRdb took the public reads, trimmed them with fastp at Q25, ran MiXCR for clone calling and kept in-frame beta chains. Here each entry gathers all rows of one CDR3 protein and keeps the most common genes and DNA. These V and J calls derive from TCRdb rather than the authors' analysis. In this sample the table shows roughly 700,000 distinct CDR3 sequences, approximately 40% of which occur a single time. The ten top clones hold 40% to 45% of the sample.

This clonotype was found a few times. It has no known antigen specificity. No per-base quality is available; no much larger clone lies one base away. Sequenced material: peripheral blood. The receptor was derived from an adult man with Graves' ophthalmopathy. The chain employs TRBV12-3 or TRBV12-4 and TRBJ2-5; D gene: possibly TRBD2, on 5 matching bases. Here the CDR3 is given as CASTDRPRGETQYF. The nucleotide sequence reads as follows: TGTGCCAGCACCGACCGGCCCCGCGGGGAGACCCAGTACTTC.